This is a list of T cell receptor beta chains from one sample in a study of blood T cells in healthy people across ages. MiXCR was run by TCRdb on the 5' RACE reads, yielding one entry per CDR3 protein. The sample contains about 1.8 million distinct CDR3 sequences, approximately 50% of which appear only once. Sequencing used blood. These TCRs come from a woman in her thirties or forties in good health. The CDR3 runs from the conserved cysteine through the conserved F or W. The D gene is left open where the match is weak. Only some rows state a clone size, as once, few, many or a class for expanded clones.

D,V,size,J,CDR3,DNA
-,TRBV28,many,TRBJ1-6,CASSLLGSPLHF,TGTGCCAGCAGCTTGCTGGGTTCACCCCTCCACTTT
-,TRBV5-1,many,TRBJ2-4,CASSLDTAKNIQYF,TGCGCCAGCAGCTTGGACACCGCCAAAAACATTCAGTACTTC
-,TRBV24-1,-,TRBJ2-1,CATSGVSCNEQFF,TGTGCCACCTCGGGGGTGTCCTGCAATGAGCAGTTCTTC
-,TRBV6-5,-,TRBJ2-3,CASGAARGATQYF,TGTGCCAGCGGGGCGGCCAGGGGGGCTACGCAGTATTTT
-,TRBV4-1,-,TRBJ2-1,CASSQHTLNEQFF,TGCGCCAGCAGCCAACATACCTTGAATGAGCAGTTCTTC
-,TRBV7-9,-,TRBJ1-4,CASSLPSGRPELFF,TGTGCCAGCAGCTTACCCTCAGGTCGGCCGGAACTGTTTTTT
-,TRBV15,-,TRBJ2-2,CATSRDSGRNTGELFF,TGTGCCACCAGCAGAGATTCGGGGAGGAACACCGGGGAGCTGTTTTTT
-,TRBV7-6,few,TRBJ2-3,CASSFSRRIGRDTQYF,TGTGCCAGCAGCTTTAGTCGGCGGATAGGTAGGGATACGCAGTATTTT
-,TRBV27,-,TRBJ1-4,CASSPPDGNEKLFF,TGTGCCAGCAGTCCCCCGGACGGGAATGAAAAACTGTTTTTT
TRBD1,TRBV5-1,-,TRBJ1-5,CASSIGQGNQPQHF,TGCGCCAGCAGCATAGGACAGGGAAATCAGCCCCAGCATTTT
TRBD2,TRBV12-3/TRBV12-4,-,TRBJ2-1,CASSPTSGGTRETQFF,TGTGCCAGCAGCCCGACTAGCGGGGGGACCAGAGAGACCCAGTTCTTC
-,TRBV28,-,TRBJ2-1,CASSSREYYNEQFF,TGTGCCAGCAGTTCCCGGGAGTACTACAATGAGCAGTTCTTC
-,TRBV4-1,few,TRBJ2-3,CASSQAPTEYTDTQYF,TGCGCCAGCAGCCAAGCTCCTACGGAATACACAGATACGCAGTATTTT
TRBD2,TRBV9,few,TRBJ2-1,CASSVANSGTFYNEQFF,TGTGCCAGCAGCGTAGCTAATAGCGGGACGTTCTACAATGAGCAGTTCTTC
TRBD2,TRBV5-1,few,TRBJ2-1,CASSVLRTSGGNNEQFF,TGCGCCAGCAGCGTTCTACGGACTAGCGGGGGAAACAATGAGCAGTTCTTC
-,TRBV6-2/TRBV6-3,-,TRBJ2-5,CASSQDSVGQETQYF,TGTGCCAGCAGTCAAGACAGCGTAGGTCAAGAGACCCAGTACTTC
-,TRBV29-1,few,TRBJ1-2,CSGDNRAGYTF,TGCAGCGGGGATAACAGGGCTGGCTACACCTTC
TRBD1,TRBV2,-,TRBJ2-7,CASSKRDRGWNEQYF,TGTGCCAGCAGTAAGCGGGACAGGGGATGGAACGAGCAGTACTTC
TRBD1,TRBV24-1,-,TRBJ2-3,CATSDLDGTGVRTDTQYF,TGTGCCACCAGTGATTTGGACGGGACAGGGGTACGCACAGATACGCAGTATTTT
TRBD2,TRBV29-1,few,TRBJ2-5,CSVEDGGTRETQYF,TGCAGCGTTGAAGATGGGGGGACTAGAGAGACCCAGTACTTC
TRBD2,TRBV10-3,-,TRBJ2-1,CAIRGGSSYEQFF,TGTGCCATCAGGGGCGGGAGCTCCTACGAGCAGTTCTTC
TRBD1,TRBV6-5,-,TRBJ2-7,CASRLGQTSYEQYF,TGTGCCAGCAGGTTGGGACAGACCTCCTACGAGCAGTACTTC
-,TRBV6-2/TRBV6-3,-,TRBJ2-6,CASSLTGTPGANVLTF,TGTGCCAGCAGTTTGACAGGGACTCCCGGGGCCAACGTCCTGACTTTC
-,TRBV7-9,-,TRBJ2-7,CASSLGGGGSSYEQYF,TGTGCCAGCAGCTTAGGGGGCGGTGGAAGCTCCTACGAGCAGTACTTC
-,TRBV2,-,TRBJ1-4,CASSERRGEKLFF,TGTGCCAGCAGTGAGAGGCGGGGTGAAAAACTGTTTTTT
TRBD2,TRBV10-2,few,TRBJ2-1,CASRPTSGGSGASNEQFF,TGCGCCAGCAGGCCGACTAGCGGGGGGTCTGGAGCAAGCAATGAGCAGTTCTTC
TRBD1,TRBV6-5,-,TRBJ1-4,CASSYSTGTGVEKLFF,TGTGCCAGCAGTTATTCTACCGGGACAGGGGTTGAAAAACTGTTTTTT
-,TRBV15,-,TRBJ1-2,CATSPGSNYGYTF,TGTGCCACCAGCCCAGGGAGCAACTATGGCTACACCTTC
TRBD1,TRBV3-1,-,TRBJ1-4,CASSRGQGGGLFF,TGTGCCAGCAGCCGGGGACAGGGGGGCGGACTGTTTTTT
TRBD1,TRBV12-3/TRBV12-4,-,TRBJ1-1,CASSFHQGGPEAFF,TGTGCCAGCAGTTTCCATCAGGGGGGCCCTGAAGCTTTCTTT
-,TRBV6-4,-,TRBJ1-2,CASSESGRSGYTF,TGTGCCAGCAGTGAATCAGGGAGAAGTGGCTACACCTTC
TRBD2,TRBV20-1,-,TRBJ2-1,CSARPATGLAMDEQFF,TGCAGTGCTAGACCCGCGACGGGACTAGCGATGGATGAGCAGTTCTTC
TRBD2,TRBV4-1,-,TRBJ2-1,CASSQDGSGGAHEQFF,TGCGCCAGCAGCCAAGATGGGAGCGGGGGGGCCCATGAGCAGTTCTTC
TRBD1,TRBV6-2/TRBV6-3,once,TRBJ1-2,CASSYFRTGVDGYTF,TGTGCCAGCAGTTACTTCCGGACAGGGGTCGATGGCTACACCTTC
TRBD1,TRBV12-3/TRBV12-4,many,TRBJ2-1,CASSGQGAQEQFF,TGTGCCAGCTCCGGACAGGGGGCACAGGAGCAGTTCTTC
TRBD1,TRBV4-2,-,TRBJ2-7,CASSQQGDRAGGNEQYF,TGTGCCAGCAGCCAACAGGGGGACAGGGCGGGCGGTAACGAGCAGTACTTC
TRBD2,TRBV4-2,-,TRBJ2-3,CASSARPGGGDTQYF,TGTGCCAGCAGCGCTCGCCCTGGGGGAGGGGATACGCAGTATTTT
TRBD1,TRBV20-1,few,TRBJ1-5,CSARHDRGGQPQHF,TGCAGTGCTAGACACGACAGGGGGGGACAGCCCCAGCATTTT
TRBD2,TRBV7-9,once,TRBJ2-7,CASSLWGLAEHEQYF,TGTGCCAGCAGCTTGTGGGGACTAGCGGAACACGAGCAGTACTTC
-,TRBV4-3,-,TRBJ2-7,CASSQDVSRSYEQYF,TGCGCCAGCAGCCAAGATGTCAGCCGATCCTACGAGCAGTACTTC
TRBD1,TRBV20-1,-,TRBJ2-1,CSAWGQDNEQFF,TGCAGTGCTTGGGGACAGGACAATGAGCAGTTCTTC
-,TRBV7-9,once,TRBJ1-1,CASSFGSPNTEAFF,TGTGCCAGCAGCTTCGGCTCCCCGAACACTGAAGCTTTCTTT
-,TRBV4-3,-,TRBJ2-7,CASSQDPWGSYEQYF,TGCGCCAGCAGCCAAGACCCATGGGGCTCCTACGAGCAGTACTTC
TRBD1,TRBV20-1,-,TRBJ1-2,CSATVDRGLGGYTF,TGCAGTGCTACCGTAGACAGGGGGCTCGGTGGCTACACCTTC
TRBD2,TRBV20-1,few,TRBJ2-1,CSAAGTSGPYNEQFF,TGCAGTGCAGCCGGGACTAGCGGACCCTACAATGAGCAGTTCTTC
-,TRBV20-1,-,TRBJ1-3,CSAPELITGGHGNTIYF,TGCAGTGCCCCCGAGCTAATTACCGGGGGGCATGGAAACACCATATATTTT
-,TRBV7-9,-,TRBJ2-5,CASSLPPQPQETQYF,TGTGCCAGCAGCTTACCTCCGCAGCCCCAAGAGACCCAGTACTTC
-,TRBV20-1,-,TRBJ2-1,CSARVGASNNEQFF,TGCAGTGCTAGAGTGGGGGCTTCAAACAATGAGCAGTTCTTC
TRBD2,TRBV9,-,TRBJ2-1,CASTPHGGGDLSYNEQFF,TGTGCCAGCACCCCCCACGGGGGAGGGGATCTCTCCTACAATGAGCAGTTCTTC
-,TRBV5-1,few,TRBJ1-1,CASSLDRSNTEAFF,TGCGCCAGCAGCTTGGACAGGTCGAACACTGAAGCTTTCTTT
TRBD1,TRBV6-5,-,TRBJ1-2,CASTQTGDGYTF,TGTGCCAGCACCCAGACAGGGGATGGCTACACCTTC
TRBD2,TRBV20-1,-,TRBJ2-1,CSAPRTSWYEQFF,TGCAGTGCTCCGCGGACTAGCTGGTATGAGCAGTTCTTC
TRBD1,TRBV27,few,TRBJ1-2,CASSFNRGDYGYTF,TGTGCCAGCAGTTTCAACAGGGGGGACTATGGCTACACCTTC
-,TRBV7-2,-,TRBJ1-4,CASSLWHRDEKLFF,TGTGCCAGCAGCTTATGGCACAGGGATGAAAAACTGTTTTTT